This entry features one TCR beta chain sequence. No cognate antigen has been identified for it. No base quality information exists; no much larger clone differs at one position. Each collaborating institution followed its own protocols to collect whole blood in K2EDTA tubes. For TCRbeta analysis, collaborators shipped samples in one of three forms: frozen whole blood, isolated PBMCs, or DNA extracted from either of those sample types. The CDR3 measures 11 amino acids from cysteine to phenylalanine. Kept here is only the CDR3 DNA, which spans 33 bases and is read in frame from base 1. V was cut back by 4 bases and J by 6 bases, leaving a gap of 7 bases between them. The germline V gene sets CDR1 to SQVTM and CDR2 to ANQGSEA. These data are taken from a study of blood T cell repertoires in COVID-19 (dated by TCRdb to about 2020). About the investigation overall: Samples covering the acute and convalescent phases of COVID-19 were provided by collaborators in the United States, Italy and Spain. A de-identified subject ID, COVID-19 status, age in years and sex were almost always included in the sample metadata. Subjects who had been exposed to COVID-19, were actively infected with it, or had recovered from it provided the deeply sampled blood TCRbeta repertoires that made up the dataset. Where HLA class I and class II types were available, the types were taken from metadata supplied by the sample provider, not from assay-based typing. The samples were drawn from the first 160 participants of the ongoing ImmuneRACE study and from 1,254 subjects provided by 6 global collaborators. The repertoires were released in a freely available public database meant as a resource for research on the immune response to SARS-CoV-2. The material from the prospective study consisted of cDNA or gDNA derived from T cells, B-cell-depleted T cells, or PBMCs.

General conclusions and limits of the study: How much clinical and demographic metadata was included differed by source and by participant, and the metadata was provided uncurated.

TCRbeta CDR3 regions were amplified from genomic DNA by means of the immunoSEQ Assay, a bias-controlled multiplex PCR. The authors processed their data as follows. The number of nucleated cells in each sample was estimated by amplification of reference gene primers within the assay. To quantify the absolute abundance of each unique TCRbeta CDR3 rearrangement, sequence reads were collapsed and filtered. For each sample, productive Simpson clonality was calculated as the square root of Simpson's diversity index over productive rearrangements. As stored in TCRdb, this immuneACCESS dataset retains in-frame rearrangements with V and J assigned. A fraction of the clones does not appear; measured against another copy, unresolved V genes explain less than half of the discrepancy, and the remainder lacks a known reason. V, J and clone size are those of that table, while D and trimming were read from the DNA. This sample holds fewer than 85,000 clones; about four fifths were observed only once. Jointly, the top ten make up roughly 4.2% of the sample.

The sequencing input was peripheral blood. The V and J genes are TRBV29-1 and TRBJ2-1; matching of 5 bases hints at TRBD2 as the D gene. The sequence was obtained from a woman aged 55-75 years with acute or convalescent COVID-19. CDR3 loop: CSVGSGNEQFF. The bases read TGCAGCGTTGGGAGCGGCAATGAGCAGTTCTTC.